These 14 T cell receptor beta chains share one sample of origin, sequenced in a study of shared clonotypes between healthy human individuals. Sequenced by immunoSEQ multiplex PCR; TCRdb stores in-frame clones only, minus some. The sample holds about 1 million clones, 70% to 80% seen once. The specimen was memory CD4+ T cells sorted from blood. This sample's subset: CD45RA-negative fraction. These receptors were obtained from a man younger than 30 in good health.

This chain uses TRBV5-6 with TRBJ2-5, with 14 nucleotides matching TRBD2. The germline gives CDR1 SGHDT, CDR2 YYEEEE. The CDR3 spans 17 residues. The V segment lost 4 bases and the J segment 0 bases; nucleotides outside the gene matches: 5. The chain's CDR3 is CASSRRTSGRNQETQYF. The CDR3 DNA is TGTGCCAGCAGCCGTCGGACTAGCGGGAGGAACCAAGAGACCCAGTACTTC.

This chain links TRBV5-1 with TRBJ2-7; 11 positions match TRBD2. The V and J ends lost 8 bases and 2 bases, in that order; junction bases with no gene match: 9. The CDR3 contains 15 residues. Germline V gene sequence: CDR1 SGHRS, CDR2 YFSETQ. The CDR3 spells CASNSGTSGTYEQYF. As DNA, the CDR3 is TGCGCCAGTAACTCCGGGACTAGCGGAACCTACGAGCAGTACTTC.

Regarding this clone: This sample includes further DNA sequences coding for the same CDR3. The chain carries TRBV2 and TRBJ2-7, with D perhaps matching TRBD2 (5 bases). The V gene lost 8 bases and the J gene lost 0 bases, with 5 bases spanning the gap. This CDR3 is 11 amino acids long. Germline lookup yields CDR1 SNHLY and CDR2 FYNNEI. CDR3 amino acids: CASGLSYEQYF. The CDR3 nucleotides are TGTGCCAGCGGACTCTCCTACGAGCAGTACTTC.

Remarks on this clone: At one of its ends the junction is not consistent with the germline gene, which may arise from a read error. CDR3 nucleotide sequence: TGTGCTAGCAGCTTATCGGACGGATTCTCCTACGAGCAGTACTTC. Its protein is CASSLSDGFSYEQYF. The chain has TRBV7-7 and TRBJ2-7; D remains ambiguous. Germline assignment: CDR1 SSHAT and CDR2 FNYEAQ (reference sequence). The CDR3 is made up of 15 amino acids.

Only a few counts were recorded for this clone. The V and J genes are TRBV28 and TRBJ1-6, with D tentatively TRBD1 (5 bases). CDR1 is MDHEN and CDR2 is SYDVKM in the germline V gene. The CDR3 spans 11 residues. V dropped 3 bases and J dropped 17 bases, with 11 bases sitting between them. The CDR3, as DNA: TGTGCCAGCAGTTTGCAAGGGGCGGTCCACTTT. As protein: CASSLQGAVHF.

The J gene is TRBJ2-4, the V gene TRBV5-4; 9 nucleotides align to TRBD1. Germline V lookup: CDR1 SGHNT, CDR2 YYREEE (reference sequence). This CDR3 is 18 amino acids long. V was pared by 3 bases and J by 0 bases, with 10 bases of the junction left unmatched. Written as DNA, the CDR3 is TGTGCCAGCAGCTCCTGGGGACAGGGAGGCTTAGCCAAAAACATTCAGTACTTC. It codes for CASSSWGQGGLAKNIQYF.

The gene calls are TRBV11-2 and TRBJ1-6, with 12 bases fitting TRBD1. Germline CDR1 is SGHAT and CDR2 is FQNNGV. The CDR3 runs to 16 residues. J gave up 10 bases and V 3 bases, and 7 bases lay outside the gene matches. CDR3 sequence reads: CASSFFWDRGQSPLHF. The CDR3 coding sequence is TGTGCCAGCAGCTTTTTCTGGGACAGGGGGCAGTCACCCCTCCACTTT.

The genes are TRBV5-1 and TRBJ1-5, with D hard to call. The CDR3 has 13 residues. Germline CDR1 is SGHRS and CDR2 is YFSETQ. Trimming left V 5 bases short and J 3 bases short, with 9 bases between. The chain's CDR3 is CASSDGDNQPQHF. The CDR3, as DNA: TGCGCCAGCAGTGATGGGGACAATCAGCCCCAGCATTTT.

In its sample, this clone was seen a few times. This chain links TRBV19 with TRBJ1-1, with unresolved D. Germline V gene lookup returns CDR1 LNHDA and CDR2 SQIVND (reference sequence). The CDR3 sequence is 15 residues long. V shed 3 bases and J shed 3 bases, with 14 bases lying between them. In nucleotides, the CDR3 is TGTGCCAGTAGTATTCTTAACAGCCGGTACACTGAAGCTTTCTTT. Translated, it gives CASSILNSRYTEAFF.

This rearrangement joins TRBV5-1 to TRBJ2-3; 7 bases align to TRBD2. V was pared by 5 bases and J by 5 bases, with 11 bases of the junction left unmatched. The CDR3 runs 15 residues. Germline lookup yields CDR1 SGHRS and CDR2 YFSETQ. The CDR3: CASRGGYVAGDTQYF. Written as DNA, the CDR3 is TGCGCCAGCAGGGGTGGTTACGTAGCGGGAGATACGCAGTATTTT.

Here the CDR3 reads CASRETGGSETQYF. The CDR3 region has the DNA TGTGCCAGCAGGGAGACAGGGGGATCAGAGACCCAGTACTTC. V and J are TRBV6-6 and TRBJ2-5; 9 positions agree with TRBD1. This CDR3 contains 14 residues. After removal of 6 bases from V and 4 bases from J, the junction contained 6 bases not matched to a gene. Germline V gene sequence: CDR1 MNHNY, CDR2 SVGAGI (reference sequence).

This clone has more than one count but fewer than ten. Other DNA sequences within the sample encode an identical CDR3. The genes are TRBV30 and TRBJ1-5; D unclear. Germline CDR1 and CDR2: GTSNPN and SVGIG (reference sequence). V was trimmed by 2 bases and J by 0 bases, leaving 5 bases between them. The CDR3 is 13 amino acids. The CDR3 nucleotides are TGTGCCTGGAGTACCGGTAGCAATCAGCCCCAGCATTTT. It is translated as CAWSTGSNQPQHF.

As regards this clone: Other DNA sequences in this sample translate to the same CDR3. The chain's CDR3 is CASSRQGLNTEAFF. DNA of the CDR3: TGTGCCAGCAGTCGACAGGGACTGAACACTGAAGCTTTCTTT. The rearrangement joins TRBV6-1 to TRBJ1-1, with 7 bases identical to TRBD1. CDR1 and CDR2 (germline): MNHNS, SASEGT. V shed 5 bases and J 0 bases; nucleotides not matched to a gene: 3. This CDR3 comprises 14 residues.

The genes are TRBV5-1 and TRBJ2-7, with D perhaps assigned TRBD1 or TRBD2 (6 bases each). The length of the CDR3 is 15 residues. Trimming removed 6 bases at V and 1 base at J, with 17 bases between. Looked up from germline, CDR1 is SGHRS and CDR2 is YFSETQ. The CDR3 loop reads CASNGGLAVSYEQYF. For the CDR3, the DNA is TGCGCCAGCAACGGGGGCTTAGCGGTGTCCTACGAGCAGTACTTC.